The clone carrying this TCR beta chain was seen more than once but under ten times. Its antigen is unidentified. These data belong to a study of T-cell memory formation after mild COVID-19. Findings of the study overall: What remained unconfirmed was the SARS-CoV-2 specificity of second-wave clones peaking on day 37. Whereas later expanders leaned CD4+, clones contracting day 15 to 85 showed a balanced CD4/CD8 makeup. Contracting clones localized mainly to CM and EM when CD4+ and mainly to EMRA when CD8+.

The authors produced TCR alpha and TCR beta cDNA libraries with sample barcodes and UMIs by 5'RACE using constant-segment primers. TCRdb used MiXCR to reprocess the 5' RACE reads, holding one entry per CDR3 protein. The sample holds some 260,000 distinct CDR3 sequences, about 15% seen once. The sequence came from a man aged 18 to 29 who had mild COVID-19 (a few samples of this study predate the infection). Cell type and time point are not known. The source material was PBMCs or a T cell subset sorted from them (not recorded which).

The CDR3 is CASSDRPGNTQYF. The CDR3 DNA follows: TGTGCCAGCAGTGACCGACCCGGGAATACGCAGTATTTT. This chain connects TRBV6-5 to TRBJ2-3; D is perhaps TRBD2 (5 bases). This CDR3 has 13 amino acids. Germline V CDR1 and CDR2: MNHEY, SVGAGI. V lost 5 bases and J 7 bases, leaving 13 bases between the germline ends.